This T cell receptor beta chain appears in the sequencing data of a study of blood T cell repertoires in COVID-19. As for the study in general: Acute and convalescent COVID-19 samples came from the United States, Italy and Spain. T cells, B-cell-depleted T cells, or PBMCs provided the cDNA or gDNA that served as material.

The J segment lost 0 bases and the V segment lost 3 bases, leaving 6 bases of the junction unmatched. Germline V gene data show CDR1 as SGHVS and CDR2 as FNYEAQ. The CDR3 covers 18 residues. Study processing details: The authors estimated nucleated cell counts from reference gene primer amplification. Libraries were prepared by immunoSEQ multiplex PCR; TCRdb keeps only in-frame clonotypes and omits some of them. Clone size and V and J calls were adopted from that table, with D and trimming inferred from the DNA. Of over 200,000 clones listed, 75% to 85% are singletons. The receptor was isolated from a man aged 40-49 years who had recovered from COVID-19. The genes are TRBV7-6 and TRBJ2-6, with 9 bases lining up with TRBD2. What was sequenced was peripheral blood. The CDR3 nucleotides read TGTGCCAGCAGCTTCCTGACTAGCGGAAGCTCTGGGGCCAACGTCCTGACTTTC. This sequence encodes CASSFLTSGSSGANVLTF.